The 26 T cell receptor beta chains presented below share a single source sample, sequenced in a study of T cell repertoires in aging, cancer and after chemotherapy. The template was genomic DNA from peripheral blood, not RNA. A mixed TRB-A/B primer pool amplified rearranged TRB by multiplex touch-down PCR. From the multiplex PCR reads, TCRdb called clonotypes with MiXCR, one entry per CDR3 protein. Here the sample spans 5,000 or so distinct CDR3 sequences, about 26% being singletons. The material sequenced was blood. These receptors were taken from a human donor in good health.

Judged by abundance, this clonotype is medium-sized. The rearrangement joins TRBV19 to TRBJ1-6; D is perhaps TRBD1 (5 bases). This CDR3 comprises 15 residues. Germline values: CDR1 LNHDA, CDR2 SQIVND (reference sequence). V was pared by 5 bases and J by 7 bases, with 15 bases between. The CDR3 region is CASSFIDRSNSPLHF. DNA of the CDR3: TGTGCCAGTAGTTTCATCGACAGATCGAATTCACCCCTCCACTTT.

This clonotype was counted a single time. The chain joins TRBV30 to TRBJ2-2; D is ambiguous. The CDR3 totals 12 residues. Deletions cut 5 bases from V and 4 bases from J, with 8 bases between. Germline-derived CDR1 and CDR2 are GTSNPN and SVGIG (reference sequence). The CDR3 here is CAWESRTGELFF. The CDR3 DNA sequence: TGTGCCTGGGAGAGCCGCACCGGGGAGCTGTTTTTT.

Sample share makes this clonotype large (0.1 to 1%). The V gene is TRBV29-1, the J gene TRBJ2-7, with TRBD1 matching 9 bases. The V segment lost 1 base and the J segment 5 bases; nucleotides outside the gene matches: 0. From germline, CDR1 is SQVTM and CDR2 ANQGSEA. The CDR3 spans 12 residues. The CDR3 protein is CSVEGQGDEQYF. The CDR3 nucleotides are TGCAGCGTTGAAGGACAGGGGGACGAGCAGTACTTC.

By frequency in the sample, this clonotype is medium-sized. The CDR3 nucleotides are TGTGCCAGCAGCTATAGTAGTGTTCTGGGGCGGACAGATACGCAGTATTTT. This codes for CASSYSSVLGRTDTQYF. The chain employs TRBV5-6 and TRBJ2-3; D might be TRBD1 (5 bases). Germline values: CDR1 SGHDT, CDR2 YYEEEE. The CDR3 consists of 17 residues. With 3 bases removed from V and 3 bases from J, the gap between germline ends came to 20 bases.

V is TRBV7-9 and J is TRBJ1-2; D gene uncertain. The CDR3 runs 12 residues. Per the germline V gene, CDR1 is SEHNR and CDR2 is FQNEAQ (reference sequence). V lost 4 bases and J 4 bases, leaving 7 bases between the germline ends. CDR3 DNA: TGTGCCAGCAGCTCTGGGTCCTATGGCTACACCTTC. Its protein is CASSSGSYGYTF.

V usage is TRBV24-1 and J usage is TRBJ1-5; D is unresolved. Germline CDR1 KGHDR, CDR2 SFDVKD. This CDR3 has 14 residues. Trimming left V 3 bases short and J 5 bases short, with 10 bases between. CDR3 sequence: CATSDGIFHQPQHF. The CDR3 DNA reads TGTGCCACCAGTGATGGGATATTCCATCAGCCCCAGCATTTT.

This clonotype was counted only a few times. This chain uses TRBV30 with TRBJ2-7; 10 bases fit TRBD1. V lost 4 bases, J lost 0 bases, and 6 bases stayed unmatched. The CDR3 totals 15 residues. Germline V CDR1 and CDR2: GTSNPN, SVGIG (reference sequence). CDR3: CAWTAGQGVSYEQYF. DNA of the CDR3: TGTGCCTGGACGGCAGGACAGGGGGTCTCCTACGAGCAGTACTTC. The full variable domain, rest sourced from reference TRBV30 and TRBJ2-7, is SQTIHQWPATLVQPVGSPLSLECTVEGTSNPNLYWYRQAAGRGLQLLFYSVGIGQISSEVPQNLSASRPQDRQFILSSKKLLLSDSGFYLCAWTAGQGVSYEQYFGPGTRLTVT.

This clonotype was found a few times. The chain is built from TRBV6-2 or TRBV6-3 and TRBJ2-3; 12 nucleotides match TRBD2. The V gene end was trimmed by 5 bases and the J gene end by 4 bases; junction bases not matched to a gene: 1. Germline CDR1 MNHEY, CDR2 SVGEGT. The CDR3 is made up of 14 amino acids. The CDR3 nucleotides are TGTGCCAGCAGTGGGACTAGCGGGCCAGATACGCAGTATTTT. Protein product: CASSGTSGPDTQYF.

For this clonotype: One base away lies a much larger clone, so this may be a sequencing read error. The chain has TRBV6-1 and TRBJ2-7; D may be TRBD1 (5 bases). The V gene's germline CDR1 is MNHNS and CDR2 SASEGT. The CDR3 sequence is 15 residues long. The CDR3 DNA follows: TGTACCAGCAGTGATCGGTCCAGGGCGGTTGACGAGCAGTACTTC. Translation gives CTSSDRSRAVDEQYF.

The V gene is TRBV7-3, the J gene TRBJ1-5; TRBD1 matches 7 bases. This CDR3 is built from 18 residues. V lost 5 bases, J lost 15 bases, and 28 bases stayed unmatched. Germline V lookup: CDR1 SGHTA, CDR2 FQGTGA. The CDR3 sequence: CASSATGTAIPRYINRHF. The CDR3 DNA sequence: TGTGCCAGCAGCGCGACCGGGACAGCCATTCCCCGGTACATAAACCGGCATTTT.

Relative to its sample, this clonotype is medium-sized. This chain joins TRBV7-4 and TRBJ2-5; 7 bases are shared with TRBD2. The CDR3 is 14 residues long. After removal of 5 bases from V and 0 bases from J, the junction contained 3 bases not matched to a gene. Germline V CDR1 and CDR2: SGHVT, SQSDAQ. CDR3 sequence reads: CASSPGTNQETQYF. As DNA, the CDR3 is TGTGCCAGCAGCCCGGGGACTAACCAAGAGACCCAGTACTTC.

The chain couples TRBV6-5 to TRBJ2-6; D is unclear. CDR3 size: 12 residues. Germline-derived CDR1 and CDR2 are MNHEY and SVGAGI. Trimming took off 6 bases at V and 3 bases at J, with 3 bases between the two ends. As DNA, the CDR3 is TGTGCCAGCAGGGGTGGGGCCAACGTCCTGACTTTC. Encoded protein: CASRGGANVLTF.

This clonotype is categorized as medium-sized. The gene calls are TRBV24-1 and TRBJ2-3; 8 nucleotides match TRBD1. Germline loops: CDR1 KGHDR, CDR2 SFDVKD. The CDR3 has 16 residues. With V trimmed by 0 bases and J by 2 bases, 3 bases remained unmatched. This chain's CDR3 is CATSDLTGGNTDTQYF. Written as DNA, the CDR3 is TGTGCCACCAGTGATTTGACAGGGGGTAACACAGATACGCAGTATTTT.

This rearrangement joins TRBV18 to TRBJ1-6; 8 bases are a match to TRBD1. Germline CDR1 reads KGHSH; CDR2 reads LQKENI. The J segment lost 9 bases and the V segment lost 8 bases, leaving 9 bases of the junction unmatched. CDR3 length: 14 residues. The CDR3 here is CASARDRSGSPLHF. The CDR3 coding sequence is TGTGCCAGCGCCCGGGACAGGAGCGGTTCACCCCTCCACTTT. The full variable domain, completed using reference TRBV18 and TRBJ1-6, is NAGVMQNPRHLVRRRGQEARLRCSPMKGHSHVYWYRQLPEEGLKFMVYLQKENIIDESGMPKERFSAEFPKEGPSILRIQQVVRGDSAAYFCASARDRSGSPLHFGNGTRLTVT.

This clonotype is labeled medium-sized. The rearrangement joins TRBV27 to TRBJ1-1; no clear D. The CDR3 covers 14 residues. The germline CDR1 and CDR2 sequences are MNHEY and SMNVEV (reference sequence). V lost 6 bases, J lost 3 bases, and 14 bases lay in between. The CDR3 loop is CASRVSFGHTEAFF. For the CDR3, the DNA is TGTGCCAGCAGGGTTAGCTTTGGACACACTGAAGCTTTCTTT.

This sequence joins TRBV6-1 and TRBJ2-3; TRBD1 matches at 7 bases. Unmatched junction bases numbered 6, after V lost 0 bases and J lost 3 bases. CDR1 MNHNS and CDR2 SASEGT come from the germline V gene. This CDR3 region has 16 residues. This CDR3 is CASSEAIGTATDTQYF. The CDR3 region has the DNA TGTGCCAGCAGTGAAGCGATCGGGACAGCAACAGATACGCAGTATTTT.

The rearrangement links TRBV6-4 to TRBJ1-1; D is possibly TRBD1 (5 bases). The germline V gene encodes CDR1 MRHNA and CDR2 SNTAGT. There are 14 residues in the CDR3. The V and J ends lost 6 bases and 4 bases respectively, with 15 bases between them. The CDR3 nucleotides read TGTGCCAGCAGAAAAGAGACAGTTGGCACTGAAGCTTTCTTT. Encoded protein: CASRKETVGTEAFF.

This clonotype showed up just a few times. V is TRBV11-2 and J is TRBJ2-1, with D possibly being TRBD2 (5 bases). Deletions cut 4 bases from V and 7 bases from J, with 8 bases between. Germline V gene sequence: CDR1 SGHAT, CDR2 FQNNGV. CDR3 length: 12 amino acids. This CDR3 is CASSSDWNEQFF. The CDR3 nucleotides are TGTGCCAGCAGCTCGGACTGGAATGAGCAGTTCTTC.

Written as DNA, the CDR3 is TGTGCCAGCAGTGCCCAAGGTGGGGACTACGAGCAGTACTTC. It yields the protein CASSAQGGDYEQYF. The chain has TRBV12-3 or TRBV12-4 and TRBJ2-7, with D unclear. Trimming took off 5 bases at V and 3 bases at J, with 14 bases between the two ends. The CDR3 length is 14 residues.

In its sample, this clonotype ranks as medium-sized. This chain joins TRBV30 and TRBJ2-2; D perhaps matches TRBD2 (6 bases). CDR3 length: 14 residues. Germline V CDR1 and CDR2: GTSNPN, SVGIG (reference sequence). V was shortened by 7 bases and J by 1 base, with 13 bases between the two germline ends. Written as DNA, the CDR3 is TGTGCCTTATCCTCCGGGGGGAACACCGGGGAGCTGTTTTTT. This gives the protein CALSSGGNTGELFF.

This chain connects TRBV19 to TRBJ1-1; weak D call: TRBD1 (6 bases). The CDR3 is made up of 16 amino acids. Trimming cost V 5 bases and J 0 bases, with 16 bases left between them. Germline loops: CDR1 LNHDA, CDR2 SQIVND (reference sequence). CDR3 DNA sequence: TGTGCCAGTAGTCCTCCGACAGGACTGATGAACACTGAAGCTTTCTTT. Translating it yields CASSPPTGLMNTEAFF.

In its sample, this clonotype is medium-sized. The chain joins TRBV19 to TRBJ1-5; D gene unclear. V gave up 10 bases and J gave up 0 bases, with 13 bases separating them. Per germline, CDR1 LNHDA and CDR2 SQIVND (reference sequence). The CDR3 is 14 amino acids. CDR3 sequence reads: CATDTSYSNQPQHF. The DNA of the CDR3 is TGTGCCACCGACACCTCCTATAGCAATCAGCCCCAGCATTTT.

This clonotype counts as medium-sized (0.01 to 0.1%). This sequence joins TRBV19 and TRBJ2-3, with TRBD2 matching over 11 bases. The length of the CDR3 is 15 residues. Trimming cost V 5 bases and J 1 base; bases outside gene matches: 2. The V gene's germline CDR1 is LNHDA and CDR2 SQIVND (reference sequence). In DNA form, the CDR3 reads TGTGCCAGTAGTCTACTAGCGGGGGGCACAGATACGCAGTATTTT. Its translation is CASSLLAGGTDTQYF.

This chain uses TRBV5-1 with TRBJ1-4, with 8 bases that match TRBD1. The CDR3 runs to 13 residues. The germline V gene has CDR1 SGHRS and CDR2 YFSETQ. Germline trimming cut 5 bases from V and 6 bases from J; bases unmatched to any gene: 3. As DNA, the CDR3 is TGCGCCAGCAGGACAGGGGAGGATGAAAAACTGTTTTTT. This encodes CASRTGEDEKLFF.

This clonotype was picked up a small number of times. CDR3 nucleotides: TGTGCCAGCAGTAGAGGATGGAGAAGCAATCAGCCCCAGCATTTT. It yields the protein CASSRGWRSNQPQHF. The chain carries TRBV6-5 and TRBJ1-5; no reliable D call. The CDR3 totals 15 residues. Trimming pared 5 bases from V and 1 base from J, leaving 12 bases between. Germline V lookup: CDR1 MNHEY, CDR2 SVGAGI.

In regard to this clonotype: This could be a read error, since a much larger clone is one nucleotide away. CDR3 DNA sequence: TGTGCCTGGATGGGGGGCCTACTTAATGAAAAACTGTTTTTT. It specifies CAWMGGLLNEKLFF. V is TRBV30 and J is TRBJ1-4, with D perhaps matching TRBD1 (6 bases). The CDR3 extends over 14 amino acids. The V end was cut by 4 bases, the J end by 4 bases, with 13 bases between. The germline gives CDR1 GTSNPN, CDR2 SVGIG (reference sequence).